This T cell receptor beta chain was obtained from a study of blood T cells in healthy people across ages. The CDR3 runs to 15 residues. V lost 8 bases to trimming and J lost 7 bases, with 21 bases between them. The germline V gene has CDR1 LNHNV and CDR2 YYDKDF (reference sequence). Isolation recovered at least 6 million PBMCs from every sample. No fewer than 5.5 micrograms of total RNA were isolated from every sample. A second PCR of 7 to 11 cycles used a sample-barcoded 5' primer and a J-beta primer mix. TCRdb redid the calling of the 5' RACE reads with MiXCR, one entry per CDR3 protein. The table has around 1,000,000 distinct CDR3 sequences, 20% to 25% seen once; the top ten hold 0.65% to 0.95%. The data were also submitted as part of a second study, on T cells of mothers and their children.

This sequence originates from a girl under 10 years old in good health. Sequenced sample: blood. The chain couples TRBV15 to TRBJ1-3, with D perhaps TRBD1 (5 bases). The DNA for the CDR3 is TGTGCCACCGAGGGCCTTGGTCCCCGGGGCAACACCATATATTTT. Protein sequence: CATEGLGPRGNTIYF.